A single sample gave rise to the 23 T cell receptor beta chains below, sequenced in a study of CD8 T cells in ankylosing spondylitis. Study-level points and caveats: Characteristic, it appeared, of ankylosing spondylitis blood was a TCR beta motif of roughly eight highly homologous variants.

No cognate antigen is known for these TCRs. TCRdb processed the 5' RACE reads anew with MiXCR; each CDR3 protein has one entry. The data show approximately 150,000 distinct CDR3 sequences, with 15% to 20% seen just once and around a third held by the top ten. The sample was blood, either unsorted or a sorted T cell fraction (not recorded which). These receptors were obtained from a male donor with ankylosing spondylitis.

This clonotype came up many times. V is TRBV29-1 and J is TRBJ2-7, with 8 bases fitting TRBD1. Unmatched junction bases numbered 4, after V lost 4 bases and J lost 2 bases. Germline loops: CDR1 SQVTM, CDR2 ANQGSEA. The CDR3 runs 13 residues. The chain's CDR3 is CSVVSGGPYEQYF. CDR3 coding DNA: TGCAGCGTTGTTTCAGGGGGCCCCTACGAGCAGTACTTC.

The sample holds a few counts of this clonotype. V gene TRBV5-1 combines with J gene TRBJ2-2; 12 nucleotides agree with TRBD2. V gave up 2 bases and J gave up 1 base; unmatched junction bases: 15. The CDR3 is 21 amino acids. Germline CDR1 and CDR2: SGHRS and YFSETQ. The CDR3 reads CASSFRGAAWTSGMNTGELFF. CDR3 bases: TGCGCCAGCAGCTTTCGGGGGGCCGCTTGGACTAGCGGGATGAACACCGGGGAGCTGTTTTTT. Based on the CDR3 plus reference TRBV5-1 and TRBJ2-2, the full variable domain is KAGVTQTPRYLIKTRGQQVTLSCSPISGHRSVSWYQQTPGQGLQFLFEYFSETQRNKGNFPGRFSGRQFSNSRSEMNVSTLELGDSALYLCASSFRGAAWTSGMNTGELFFGEGSRLTVL.

The genes are TRBV6-1 and TRBJ1-1; D gene ambiguous. Trimming cost V 9 bases and J 0 bases, with 17 bases left between them. Per germline, CDR1 MNHNS and CDR2 SASEGT. The CDR3 spans 15 residues. The CDR3 sequence: CASHSGQLVNTEAFF. DNA of the CDR3: TGTGCCAGTCACTCTGGGCAATTAGTGAACACTGAAGCTTTCTTT.

The sample holds many counts of this clonotype. V is TRBV12-3 or TRBV12-4 and J is TRBJ2-3; 8 positions agree with TRBD2. After removal of 6 bases from V and 4 bases from J, the junction contained 6 bases not matched to a gene. The CDR3 extends over 14 amino acids. DNA of the CDR3: TGTGCCAGCAGCCAGCGGGAGAACGCAGATACGCAGTATTTT. Translating it yields CASSQRENADTQYF.

The chain uses TRBV27 and TRBJ2-7, with 11 positions matching TRBD1. V was clipped by 7 bases and J by 6 bases; unmatched bases: 11. The germline V gene encodes CDR1 MNHEY and CDR2 SMNVEV (reference sequence). The CDR3 extends over 15 amino acids. CDR3 sequence (DNA): TGTGCCAGCACCGTCGGGACAGGGGGATTCGGCGAGCAGTACTTC. This encodes CASTVGTGGFGEQYF.

The genes are TRBV27 and TRBJ2-5; D gene unclear. Germline assignment: CDR1 MNHEY and CDR2 SMNVEV (reference sequence). Trimming took 1 base from V and 2 from J, leaving 11 bases between them. The CDR3 sequence is 15 residues long. The CDR3 sequence: CASSLYSQVQETQYF. The CDR3 DNA reads TGTGCCAGCAGTTTATATTCGCAAGTTCAAGAGACCCAGTACTTC.

This chain uses TRBV20-1 with TRBJ1-5; no definite D call. V dropped 0 bases and J dropped 1 base, with 13 bases sitting between them. The CDR3 sequence is 16 residues long. Per germline, CDR1 DFQATT and CDR2 SNEGSKA (reference sequence). This chain's CDR3 is CSARDLTMGSNQPQHF. The CDR3 region has the DNA TGCAGTGCTAGAGATTTAACGATGGGCAGCAATCAGCCCCAGCATTTT.

The chain recombines TRBV10-2 with TRBJ2-1; 7 nucleotides line up with TRBD2. The CDR3 runs 16 residues. The germline CDR1 and CDR2 sequences are WSHSY and SAAADI. J lost 2 bases, V lost 5 bases, and 9 bases had no gene match. The CDR3 DNA follows: TGCGCCAGCAGTTCTAGCGGAGAAGTAACCTACAATGAGCAGTTCTTC. It translates to CASSSSGEVTYNEQFF.

The chain employs TRBV29-1 and TRBJ2-1; D is possibly TRBD2 (6 bases). Germline CDR1 reads SQVTM; CDR2 reads ANQGSEA. V was cut by 5 bases and J by 0 bases, with 17 bases left in between. The CDR3 spans 16 residues. Written as DNA, the CDR3 is TGCAGCGTTCCCTTGGGGGGTCAGGTCTCCTACAATGAGCAGTTCTTC. Translation gives CSVPLGGQVSYNEQFF.

The table lists this clonotype with a few counts. The chain carries TRBV12-3 or TRBV12-4 and TRBJ2-5; perhaps TRBD1 as D (6 bases). The CDR3 is 14 amino acids. Between the trimmed V and J ends, which lost 5 bases and 2 bases, there was a span of 12 bases. The CDR3 DNA follows: TGTGCCAGCAGTCCAAACGGACAGCAAGAGACCCAGTACTTC. This gives the protein CASSPNGQQETQYF.

The chain has TRBV7-6 and TRBJ2-3; no firm D call. V dropped 5 bases and J dropped 3 bases, with 18 bases sitting between them. The CDR3 loop spans 16 amino acids. Germline CDR1 and CDR2: SGHVS and FNYEAQ. The CDR3 here is CASSPRPTGTTDTQYF. The CDR3, as DNA: TGTGCCAGCAGCCCACGACCCACTGGAACAACAGATACGCAGTATTTT.

This rearrangement joins TRBV4-1 to TRBJ1-4; 9 bases map to TRBD1. CDR1 MGHRA and CDR2 YSYEKL come from the germline V gene. V lost 3 bases, J lost 7 bases, and 12 bases stayed unmatched. The CDR3 is 17 amino acids. DNA for the CDR3: TGCGCCAGCAGCCACACTATCTCGACAGGGGGTCCTGAAAAACTGTTTTTT. Translating gives CASSHTISTGGPEKLFF.

The chain is built from TRBV4-3 and TRBJ2-5; possible D gene TRBD2, 5 bases. Germline loops: CDR1 LGHNA, CDR2 YSLEER. This CDR3 has 15 amino acids. V was clipped by 1 base and J by 2 bases, with 11 bases between them. CDR3 DNA sequence: TGCGCCAGCAGCCAAGGTTACGGGGAACAAGAGACCCAGTACTTC. Encoded protein: CASSQGYGEQETQYF.

This sequence joins TRBV10-3 and TRBJ1-1; no definite D call. Deletions cut 3 bases from V and 6 bases from J, with 14 bases between. CDR1 ENHRY and CDR2 SYGVKD come from the germline V gene. The CDR3 is made up of 14 amino acids. CDR3 in amino acids: CAISESGLRAEAFF. In DNA, the CDR3 is TGTGCCATCAGTGAATCCGGGTTGAGGGCTGAAGCTTTCTTT.

This clonotype was counted between two and nine times. The V gene is TRBV4-2, the J gene TRBJ1-1, with 7 positions matching TRBD1. The ends lost 2 bases at V and 5 bases at J; junction bases unmatched: 8. Germline values: CDR1 LGHNA, CDR2 YNFKEQ. The CDR3 extends over 15 amino acids. CDR3 in amino acids: CASSQTTGDRTEAFF. CDR3 nucleotides: TGTGCCAGCAGCCAAACAACAGGGGATAGGACTGAAGCTTTCTTT.

The chain couples TRBV25-1 to TRBJ2-7; D is ambiguous. Trimming removed 2 bases from V and 2 bases from J, with 7 bases in between. There are 13 residues in the CDR3. Germline values: CDR1 MGHDK, CDR2 SYGVNS. The CDR3 loop is CASSELSAYEQYF. The CDR3 bases are TGTGCCAGCAGTGAACTGTCAGCCTACGAGCAGTACTTC.

This clonotype has just one count. The rearrangement links TRBV4-2 to TRBJ2-7, with D tentatively TRBD2 (5 bases). The V gene lost 0 bases and the J gene lost 5 bases, with 14 bases spanning the gap. Per the germline V gene, CDR1 is LGHNA and CDR2 is YNFKEQ. CDR3 length: 15 residues. The CDR3 here is CASSQDPGIPNEQYF. The CDR3 nucleotides are TGTGCCAGCAGCCAAGATCCCGGGATACCCAACGAGCAGTACTTC.

In its sample, this clonotype was seen many times. The V gene is TRBV20-1, the J gene TRBJ2-1, with 9 bases fitting TRBD1. The CDR3 spans 17 residues. After removal of 3 bases from V and 5 bases from J, the junction contained 14 bases not matched to a gene. Germline V gives CDR1 DFQATT, CDR2 SNEGSKA (reference sequence). The CDR3 DNA reads TGCAGTGCTAGCCCCTTCTCGACAGGGGGAATAGACAATGAGCAGTTCTTC. Its translation: CSASPFSTGGIDNEQFF.

V and J are TRBV4-1 and TRBJ1-6; 7 bases line up with TRBD1. CDR3 length: 17 amino acids. With V trimmed by 5 bases and J by 4 bases, 11 bases remained unmatched. Germline-derived CDR1 and CDR2 are MGHRA and YSYEKL. DNA of the CDR3: TGCGCCAGCAGCGCCCGGATCGGACAGGAGTATAATTCACCCCTCCACTTT. Translation: CASSARIGQEYNSPLHF.

V gene TRBV27 combines with J gene TRBJ2-7, with D perhaps TRBD1 (5 bases). Looked up from germline, CDR1 is MNHEY and CDR2 is SMNVEV (reference sequence). The V end lost 8 bases, the J end lost 3 bases, and 14 bases lay between the germline ends. There are 13 residues in the CDR3. CDR3 in amino acids: CASARRAVYEQYF. DNA of the CDR3: TGTGCCAGCGCTCGCAGGGCGGTCTACGAGCAGTACTTC.

This clonotype was observed a handful of times. V gene TRBV4-1 combines with J gene TRBJ2-7; TRBD2 matches at 8 bases. J gave up 3 bases and V 1 base, and 2 bases lay outside the gene matches. The CDR3 has 14 amino acids. Germline loops: CDR1 MGHRA, CDR2 YSYEKL. The CDR3 reads CASSQGTSGYEQYF. The CDR3, as DNA: TGCGCCAGCAGCCAAGGTACTAGCGGCTACGAGCAGTACTTC.

The chain combines TRBV11-3 with TRBJ1-4; D ambiguous. Per germline, CDR1 SGHNT and CDR2 YENEEA. V was trimmed by 2 bases and J by 7 bases, leaving 14 bases between them. This CDR3 contains 15 residues. CDR3 coding DNA: TGTGCCAGCAGCTTACTCGGTGCGCGCGCTGAAAAACTGTTTTTT. Translated, it gives CASSLLGARAEKLFF.

This clonotype came up a few times. The chain employs TRBV7-9 and TRBJ2-5; D ambiguous. V lost 4 bases to trimming and J lost 2 bases, with 11 bases between them. The CDR3 contains 14 residues. The germline gives CDR1 SEHNR, CDR2 FQNEAQ (reference sequence). The CDR3 protein is CASSSSGSQETQYF. In DNA form, the CDR3 reads TGTGCCAGCAGCTCGTCCGGGTCACAAGAGACCCAGTACTTC.